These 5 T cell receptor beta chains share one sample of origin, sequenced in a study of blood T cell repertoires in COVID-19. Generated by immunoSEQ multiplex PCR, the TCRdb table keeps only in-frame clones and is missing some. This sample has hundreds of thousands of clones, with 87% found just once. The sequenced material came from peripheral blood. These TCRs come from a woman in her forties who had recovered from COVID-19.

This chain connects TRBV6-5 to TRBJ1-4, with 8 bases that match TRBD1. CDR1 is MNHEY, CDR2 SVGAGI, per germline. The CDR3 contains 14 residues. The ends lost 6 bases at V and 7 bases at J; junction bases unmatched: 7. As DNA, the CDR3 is TGTGCCAGCAGGGCAGGGGGCACAGGTGAAAAACTGTTTTTT. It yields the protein CASRAGGTGEKLFF.

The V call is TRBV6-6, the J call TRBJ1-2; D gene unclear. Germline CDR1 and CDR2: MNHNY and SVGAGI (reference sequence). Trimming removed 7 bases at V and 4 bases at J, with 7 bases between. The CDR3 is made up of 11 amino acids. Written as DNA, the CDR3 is TGTGCCAGCACCCTCAGCTATGGCTACACCTTC. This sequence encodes CASTLSYGYTF.

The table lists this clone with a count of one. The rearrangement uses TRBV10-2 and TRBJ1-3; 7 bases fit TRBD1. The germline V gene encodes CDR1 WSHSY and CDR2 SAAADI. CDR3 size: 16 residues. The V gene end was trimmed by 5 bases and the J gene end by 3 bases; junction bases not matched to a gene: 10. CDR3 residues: CASSRTGPSNGNTIYF. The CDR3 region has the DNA TGCGCCAGCAGTCGGACAGGCCCCTCCAATGGAAACACCATATATTTT.

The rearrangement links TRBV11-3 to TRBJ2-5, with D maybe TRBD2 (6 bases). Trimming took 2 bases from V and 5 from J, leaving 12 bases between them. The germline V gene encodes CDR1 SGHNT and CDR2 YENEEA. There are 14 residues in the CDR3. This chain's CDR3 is CASSLLALSETQYF. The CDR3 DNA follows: TGTGCCAGCAGCTTACTAGCGTTGAGTGAGACCCAGTACTTC.

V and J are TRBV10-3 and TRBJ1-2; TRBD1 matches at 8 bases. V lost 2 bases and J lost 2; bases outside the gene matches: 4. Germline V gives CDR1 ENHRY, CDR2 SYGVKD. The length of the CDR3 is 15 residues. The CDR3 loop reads CAISEPRTGNYGYTF. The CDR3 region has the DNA TGTGCCATCAGTGAGCCGAGGACAGGGAACTATGGCTACACCTTC.